Following are 25 T cell receptor beta chains from one sample sequenced in a study of CD8 T cells in Susac syndrome. RNA, at about 0.5 to 1 ug, was reverse transcribed with random hexamers. From the immunoSEQ multiplex PCR reads, TCRdb called clonotypes with MiXCR, one entry per CDR3 protein. The sample shows hundreds of thousands of distinct CDR3 sequences, about 94% of them seen only once. The sample consisted of CD4+ T cells from PBMCs. The receptors shown here come from a human donor with multiple sclerosis.

This chain uses TRBV18 with TRBJ2-5; 7 bases line up with TRBD2. V was clipped by 0 bases and J by 2 bases; unmatched bases: 9. The CDR3 length is 17 residues. Germline CDR1 KGHSH, CDR2 LQKENI. The CDR3 region has the DNA TGTGCCAGCTCACCACCGACAGCGGGGCCCGCTCAAGAGACCCAGTACTTC. Translated, it gives CASSPPTAGPAQETQYF.

The rearrangement uses TRBV11-2 and TRBJ2-2; no reliable D call. Germline-derived CDR1 and CDR2 are SGHAT and FQNNGV. With 8 bases removed from V and 1 base from J, the gap between germline ends came to 8 bases. This CDR3 region has 13 residues. The CDR3 loop is CASGPLNTGELFF. The CDR3 DNA is TGTGCCAGCGGGCCCTTGAACACCGGGGAGCTGTTTTTT.

This chain uses TRBV3-1 with TRBJ2-5; possibly TRBD2 for D (5 bases). Trimming left V 1 base short and J 9 bases short, with 18 bases between. The germline gives CDR1 LGHDT, CDR2 YNNKEL (reference sequence). The CDR3 length is 15 residues. CDR3 in amino acids: CASSQGPRTGVAQYF. For the CDR3, the DNA is TGTGCCAGCAGCCAAGGTCCGAGGACTGGAGTGGCCCAGTACTTC.

This clonotype has just one count. The chain employs TRBV4-1 and TRBJ1-2; 8 bases agree with TRBD1. CDR1 and CDR2 (germline): MGHRA, YSYEKL. The CDR3 extends over 17 amino acids. The junction had 14 bases not matched to a gene; V was cut back by 4 bases and J by 4 bases. The CDR3 coding sequence is TGCGCCAGCAGCCGTACTTACCGGGACAGGAGTGGCTATGGCTACACCTTC. It translates to CASSRTYRDRSGYGYTF.

The chain couples TRBV5-1 to TRBJ2-3; no definite D call. V lost 4 bases and J 2 bases, leaving 14 bases between the germline ends. The CDR3 totals 15 residues. Germline V gene sequence: CDR1 SGHRS, CDR2 YFSETQ. The CDR3 loop reads CASSPIGSTTDTQYF. The CDR3 DNA follows: TGCGCCAGCAGCCCCATAGGGTCAACCACAGATACGCAGTATTTT.

The chain uses TRBV7-8 and TRBJ2-3; D gene unclear. Germline assignment: CDR1 SGHVS and CDR2 FQNEAQ. The CDR3 loop spans 13 amino acids. V dropped 5 bases and J dropped 5 bases, with 11 bases sitting between them. The CDR3: CASSRLGIDTQYF. CDR3 DNA sequence: TGTGCCAGCAGCCGACTGGGTATAGATACGCAGTATTTT.

The chain has TRBV6-1 and TRBJ2-7; 7 nucleotides agree with TRBD2. The CDR3 has 12 residues. Trimming cost V 4 bases and J 6 bases; bases outside gene matches: 3. From germline, CDR1 is MNHNS and CDR2 SASEGT. The CDR3 here is CASSVLAAEQYV. As DNA, the CDR3 is TGTGCCAGCAGTGTCCTAGCGGCCGAGCAGTACGTC.

This CDR3 is CASSLQGPLHF. The CDR3 DNA reads TGCGCCAGCAGTTTGCAGGGCCCCCTCCACTTT. The chain carries TRBV10-2 and TRBJ1-6, with D possibly being TRBD1 (5 bases). The CDR3 extends over 11 amino acids. Between the trimmed V and J ends, which lost 5 bases and 13 bases, there was a span of 9 bases. Per germline, CDR1 WSHSY and CDR2 SAAADI.

V and J are TRBV5-1 and TRBJ1-1, with D perhaps matching TRBD1 (5 bases). Germline V CDR1 and CDR2: SGHRS, YFSETQ. The CDR3 runs 14 residues. With 1 base removed from V and 8 bases from J, the gap between germline ends came to 15 bases. The CDR3 loop is CASSLPLPGREAFF. CDR3 coding DNA: TGCGCCAGCAGCTTGCCCCTTCCGGGACGGGAAGCTTTCTTT.

The rearrangement uses TRBV29-1 and TRBJ1-5, with D perhaps matching TRBD1 (6 bases). Germline V gene lookup returns CDR1 SQVTM and CDR2 ANQGSEA. The CDR3 loop spans 16 amino acids. V was clipped by 5 bases and J by 0 bases, with 17 bases between them. The CDR3 reads CSVTDSITNSNQPQHF. The CDR3 DNA reads as TGCAGCGTTACGGACAGCATTACAAATAGCAATCAGCCCCAGCATTTT. The full variable domain, rest sourced from reference TRBV29-1 and TRBJ1-5, is SAVISQKPSRDICQRGTSLTIQCQVDSQVTMMFWYRQQPGQSLTLIATANQGSEATYESGFVIDKFPISRPNLTFSTLTVSNMSPEDSSIYLCSVTDSITNSNQPQHFGDGTRLSIL.

This rearrangement joins TRBV6-1 to TRBJ2-7; tentatively, D is TRBD2 (5 bases). Germline loops: CDR1 MNHNS, CDR2 SASEGT. The CDR3 covers 13 residues. Trimming took off 3 bases at V and 3 bases at J, with 9 bases between the two ends. As DNA, the CDR3 is TGTGCCAGCAGTGACGGGATGAGCTACGAGCAGTACTTC. It yields the protein CASSDGMSYEQYF.

The chain recombines TRBV6-1 with TRBJ2-3; TRBD2 matches 7 bases. The J segment lost 9 bases and the V segment lost 1 base, leaving 7 bases of the junction unmatched. Germline CDR1 is MNHNS and CDR2 is SASEGT. The CDR3 spans 14 residues. The CDR3 DNA reads as TGTGCCAGCAGTGAAGTTGCGTCTAGCGGCACGCAGTATTTT. This codes for CASSEVASSGTQYF.

The chain recombines TRBV7-2 with TRBJ2-5; D gene ambiguous. The CDR3 loop spans 13 amino acids. V lost 6 bases and J 2 bases, leaving 10 bases between the germline ends. The germline V gene encodes CDR1 SGHTA and CDR2 FQGNSA. In DNA form, the CDR3 reads TGTGCCAGCAGGATGGACCCTCAAGAGACCCAGTACTTC. Translating gives CASRMDPQETQYF.

The rearrangement uses TRBV20-1 and TRBJ1-3; maybe TRBD1 (6 bases). There are 15 residues in the CDR3. V lost 5 bases and J lost 2, with 16 bases in between. The germline V gene has CDR1 DFQATT and CDR2 SNEGSKA (reference sequence). In nucleotides, the CDR3 is TGCAGTGCTGGCGGTCGGGGGGCAGCTGGAAACACCATATATTTT. Its translation is CSAGGRGAAGNTIYF.

The J gene is TRBJ2-1, the V gene TRBV15; no firm D call. With 0 bases removed from V and 6 bases from J, the gap between germline ends came to 12 bases. In germline, CDR1 is LNHNV, CDR2 YYDKDF (reference sequence). The CDR3 consists of 15 residues. CDR3 sequence reads: CATSRDSRVGNEQFF. CDR3 coding DNA: TGTGCCACCAGCAGAGATTCTCGGGTTGGCAATGAGCAGTTCTTC.

The rearrangement joins TRBV19 to TRBJ2-7; 7 bases are a match to TRBD1. The V gene end was trimmed by 9 bases and the J gene end by 9 bases; junction bases not matched to a gene: 14. CDR1 is LNHDA, CDR2 SQIVND, per germline (reference sequence). The CDR3 is 13 amino acids. The CDR3 sequence is CASLGQEGARQYF. The CDR3 coding sequence is TGTGCCAGCTTAGGACAGGAAGGAGCCAGGCAGTACTTC.

The V and J genes are TRBV7-2 and TRBJ2-1; 10 bases fit TRBD2. This CDR3 is 15 amino acids long. Per the germline V gene, CDR1 is SGHTA and CDR2 is FQGNSA. V gave up 4 bases and J gave up 5 bases; unmatched junction bases: 5. CDR3 nucleotide sequence: TGTGCCAGCAGCTCTCCGGGACTAGCGAACAATGAGCAGTTCTTC. Encoded protein: CASSSPGLANNEQFF.

The chain links TRBV24-1 to TRBJ2-7; D not certain. Germline CDR1 reads KGHDR; CDR2 reads SFDVKD. The CDR3 runs 15 residues. Trimming took off 4 bases at V and 0 bases at J, with 12 bases between the two ends. CDR3 bases: TGTGCCACCAGTGACCCCACCGGTGGCTCCTACGAGCAGTACTTC. As protein: CATSDPTGGSYEQYF.

This clonotype was detected once. The chain recombines TRBV9 with TRBJ2-3; 7 positions agree with TRBD2. The CDR3 is made up of 16 amino acids. Trimming at V came to 1 base and at J to 1 base, leaving 6 bases not matched to a gene. CDR1 and CDR2 (germline): SGDLS, YYNGEE. CDR3 sequence reads: CASSVKGSGGTDTQYF. The CDR3 nucleotides are TGTGCCAGCAGCGTAAAGGGGAGCGGGGGCACAGATACGCAGTATTTT.

In this sample, this clonotype turned up once. V and J are TRBV29-1 and TRBJ2-1; 8 positions agree with TRBD1. This CDR3 has 12 residues. V was pared by 6 bases and J by 10 bases, with 8 bases of the junction left unmatched. Germline V gives CDR1 SQVTM, CDR2 ANQGSEA. The CDR3 loop reads CSVETGVGEQFF. In DNA, the CDR3 is TGCAGCGTGGAGACAGGGGTGGGGGAGCAGTTCTTC.

This sequence joins TRBV4-2 and TRBJ2-1; TRBD2 matches at 9 bases. Germline assignment: CDR1 LGHNA and CDR2 YNFKEQ. With V trimmed by 3 bases and J by 8 bases, 11 bases remained unmatched. There are 16 residues in the CDR3. The CDR3 spells CASSHGGGGGAHEQFF. The CDR3 bases are TGTGCCAGCAGCCACGGAGGGGGCGGGGGGGCCCATGAGCAGTTCTTC.

This chain uses TRBV29-1 with TRBJ2-5, with D perhaps matching TRBD2 (5 bases). The ends were cut back, 2 bases at V and 4 bases at J, with 14 bases in the middle. From germline, CDR1 is SQVTM and CDR2 ANQGSEA. This CDR3 is built from 14 residues. This CDR3 reads CSVERGEGGETQYF. CDR3 coding DNA: TGCAGCGTTGAACGGGGAGAGGGTGGAGAGACCCAGTACTTC. The whole variable domain, filled in from reference TRBV29-1 and TRBJ2-5, reads SAVISQKPSRDICQRGTSLTIQCQVDSQVTMMFWYRQQPGQSLTLIATANQGSEATYESGFVIDKFPISRPNLTFSTLTVSNMSPEDSSIYLCSVERGEGGETQYFGPGTRLLVL.

DNA for the CDR3: TGTGCCAGCAGTTACCGCGGGGATGAGCAGTACGTC. Protein product: CASSYRGDEQYV. This chain links TRBV6-6 with TRBJ2-7; tentative D call: TRBD2 (6 bases). Germline values: CDR1 MNHNY, CDR2 SVGAGI (reference sequence). V was shortened by 2 bases and J by 7 bases, with 9 bases between the two germline ends. This CDR3 has 12 residues.

This clonotype was seen a single time. The chain joins TRBV7-9 to TRBJ1-1, with no clear D. This CDR3 spans 18 amino acids. V lost 2 bases and J lost 5, with 24 bases in between. Germline loops: CDR1 SEHNR, CDR2 FQNEAQ (reference sequence). The CDR3 region has the DNA TGTGCCAGCAGCTTACCTACCACACCCACGGGGATTACGACTGAAGCTTTCTTT. Amino acids: CASSLPTTPTGITTEAFF.

About this clonotype itself: A read error may produce the germline difference seen at one junction end. The V call is TRBV4-1, the J call TRBJ1-5; D not certain. Germline CDR1 MGHRA, CDR2 YSYEKL. The CDR3 covers 13 residues. The CDR3 spells CASSQDLGQPQHF. CDR3 bases: TGTGCCAGCAGCCAAGATTTAGGACAGCCCCAGCATTTT.